The TCR beta chain described here comes from a study of cytomegalovirus exposure and HLA in healthy donors. Study outcomes and limitations: The study had only CMV serostatus as immune exposure information.

The donors were healthy bone marrow donors. The CDR3 length is 11 residues. The germline V gene encodes CDR1 SEHNR and CDR2 FQNEAQ (reference sequence). With V trimmed by 5 bases and J by 11 bases, 4 bases remained unmatched. Use of 60 Vbeta and 13 Jbeta primers characterized the PCR. Generated by immunoSEQ multiplex PCR, the TCRdb table keeps only in-frame clones and is missing some. The sample carries some 240,000 clones, more than 75% recorded once. Comment on this clone: Its cognate antigen is unknown.

The TCR was taken from a male donor in good health and CMV-seronegative. The chain links TRBV7-9 to TRBJ2-5; 8 bases line up with TRBD1. The sequencing input was PBMCs. The CDR3: CASSPRQGQYF. For the CDR3, the DNA is TGTGCCAGCAGCCCGAGACAGGGGCAGTACTTC.